Below, one T cell receptor beta chain is given with its context. The CDR3 totals 12 residues. V was trimmed by 7 bases and J by 6 bases, leaving 15 bases between them. Germline V gene lookup returns CDR1 SQVTM and CDR2 ANQGSEA. This specimen comes from a study of blood T cell repertoires in COVID-19. Study context: Samples came from the United States, Italy and Spain, spanning acute and convalescent COVID-19. T cells, B-cell-depleted T cells, or PBMCs supplied cDNA or gDNA.

Original analysis: Quantification of nucleated cells was approximated via reference gene primer amplification. TCRdb's table, derived via immunoSEQ multiplex PCR, lists solely in-frame clones and lacks some. Clone size and the V and J calls come from that table; the DNA yielded D and trimming. This sample has over 35,000 clones; more than 90% occur once, and the top ten carry around 19%. The chain joins TRBV29-1 to TRBJ2-5; tentative D call: TRBD1 (6 bases). Input material: peripheral blood. The receptor was derived from a man between 65 and 79 years old with active COVID-19. In DNA, the CDR3 is TGCAGCGACAGGGCTATTCTAAAGACCCAGTACTTC. Amino acid sequence: CSDRAILKTQYF.